This T cell receptor (beta chain) was obtained from a study of patients and donors after allogeneic stem cell transplantation. This clonotype was seen a handful of times. TCRdb reprocessed the RT-PCR reads with MiXCR, giving one entry per CDR3 protein. The data contain 390,000 or so distinct CDR3 sequences, approximately 16% of them singletons. V lost 3 bases to trimming and J lost 10 bases; unmatched junction nucleotides: 6. The CDR3 totals 15 residues. From germline, CDR1 is LGHNA and CDR2 YNFKEQ. The sequenced sample consisted of blood, either unsorted or a sorted T cell fraction (not recorded which). This sequence joins TRBV4-2 and TRBJ2-1; 13 bases fit TRBD2. This receptor was obtained from a human donor who was either an allogeneic HSCT recipient or a stem cell or donor lymphocyte infusion donor (not recorded which). It is not recorded whose cells these are; they may come from a transplant donor. The CDR3 coding sequence is TGTGCCAGCAGCCAGACGGGACTAGCGGGGCGAGAGCAGTTCTTC. Its translation is CASSQTGLAGREQFF.